Many counts were recorded for the clone carrying this TCR beta chain. The data are from a study of T cells in Graves' hyperthyroidism and ophthalmopathy. RNA transcripts gave rise to amplified TCR beta CDR3 regions. HTBI primers drove first-round RT-PCR of the TCR CDR3. TCRdb redid the calling of the multiplex PCR reads with MiXCR, one entry per CDR3 protein. The table has fewer than 350,000 distinct CDR3 sequences, roughly 13% seen once. The sample was blood. The origin of this receptor is a woman aged 40-49 years with Graves' hyperthyroidism.

This CDR3 reads CASSLNLREQFF. The CDR3 DNA is TGTGCCAGCAGCCTAAATCTACGGGAGCAGTTCTTC. This sequence joins TRBV3-1 and TRBJ2-1; D is unclear. CDR1 is LGHDT and CDR2 is YNNKEL in the germline V gene (reference sequence). The CDR3 is 12 amino acids. Trimming took 4 bases from V and 10 from J, leaving 11 bases between them.